This T cell receptor (beta chain) stems from a study of T-cell reconstitution after alpha-beta-depleted transplantation in children. Findings of the study overall: High day-60 TCRbeta diversity in some patients came from surviving recipient T cells and thymic progenitors.

This clonotype has a handful of counts. What it binds is unknown. Per germline, CDR1 SGHAT and CDR2 FQDESV (reference sequence). J lost 2 bases, V lost 2 bases, and 9 bases had no gene match. This CDR3 is built from 18 residues. Unique molecular identifiers tagged the TCRbeta library. TCRdb fed the PCR reads into MiXCR, producing one record per CDR3 protein. The sample lists about 250,000 distinct CDR3 sequences, under 30% occurring once. The starting material was PBMCs, mostly from graft donor cells, obtained 360 days after TCRalphabeta/CD19-depleted stem cell transplant. The clonotype originates from a female patient aged 2 to 10 who had a stem cell transplant for congenital amegakaryocytic thrombocytopenia, so the T cells may come from the graft donor. V is TRBV11-1 and J is TRBJ2-2; 9 positions match TRBD1. CDR3 in DNA: TGTGCCAGCAGCTTACTGACCCGGGGACAGGGAAACACCGGGGAGCTGTTTTTT. Protein: CASSLLTRGQGNTGELFF.